Listed below are T cell receptor beta chains from one sample, sequenced in a study of tumor-infiltrating lymphocytes in glioblastoma multiforme. TCRdb analysed the multiplex PCR reads with MiXCR anew, one entry per CDR3 protein. The sample carries some 10,000 distinct CDR3 sequences, around two thirds recorded once. Sequencing used brain tumor tissue. The receptors here all came from a male donor with glioblastoma. CDR3s include the opening cysteine and the closing phenylalanine or tryptophan. A D gene is named only where the DNA matches it firmly. Clone size is shown for a subset of rows, as once, few, many or a class of expanded clone.

NA	TRBD2	TRBV11-2	TRBJ2-5	CASRTGLAGQTQYF	TGTGCCAGCAGAACGGGACTAGCGGGACAGACCCAGTACTTC
NA	TRBD1	TRBV6-6	TRBJ1-4	CASGSQGADEKLFF	TGTGCCAGCGGCTCACAGGGGGCAGATGAAAAACTGTTTTTT
NA	TRBD1	TRBV24-1	TRBJ2-1	CATSDPGQGADYNEQFF	TGTGCCACCAGTGATCCCGGACAGGGGGCAGACTACAATGAGCAGTTCTTC
NA	TRBD2	TRBV20-1	TRBJ2-1	CNAGRPGLAGMNEQFF	TGTAATGCTGGTCGACCGGGACTAGCGGGAATGAATGAGCAGTTCTTC
NA	NA	TRBV11-2	TRBJ1-2	CASSLDLTGFGYTF	TGTGCCAGCAGCTTAGATTTAACCGGATTTGGCTACACCTTC
medium-sized	NA	TRBV4-1	TRBJ2-5	CASSQDPHKETQYF	TGCGCCAGCAGCCAAGATCCCCACAAAGAGACCCAGTACTTC
NA	NA	TRBV5-4	TRBJ2-2	CAISFGTNRNTGELFF	TGTGCCATCAGCTTTGGGACAAATCGGAACACCGGTGAGCTGTTTTTT
NA	TRBD2	TRBV11-2	TRBJ2-7	CVSSLVSSGRSYEQHF	TGTGTCAGCAGCTTAGTTTCTAGCGGGAGGTCGTACGAACAGCACTTC
many	NA	TRBV5-1	TRBJ2-7	CASTEAHSYEQYF	TGCGCCAGCACCGAGGCACATTCCTACGAGCAGTACTTC
NA	TRBD1	TRBV20-1	TRBJ2-3	CRASEDRVADTQYF	TGCAGAGCTAGCGAGGACAGGGTAGCAGATACGCAGTATTTT
NA	TRBD2	TRBV12-3/TRBV12-4	TRBJ2-1	CANSLAGAGGPDEQFF	TGTGCCAACAGTTTAGCGGGGGCGGGAGGGCCCGATGAGCAGTTCTTC
many	TRBD2	TRBV13	TRBJ2-7	CASSRRLAGDSYEQYF	TGTGCCAGCAGCCGTCGACTAGCGGGTGACTCCTACGAGCAGTACTTC
NA	NA	TRBV25-1	TRBJ2-6	CPSSESHSGANVSTF	TGTCCCAGCAGTGAAAGTCACTCTGGGGCCAACGTCTCGACTTTC
NA	NA	TRBV6-5	TRBJ2-7	CASSSGPQSREQYF	TGTGCCAGCAGCTCGGGACCGCAATCTAGGGAGCAGTACTTC
medium-sized	TRBD2	TRBV10-3	TRBJ2-1	CAISDGTSNEQFF	TGTGCCATCAGTGATGGGACTAGCAATGAGCAGTTCTTC
NA	NA	TRBV6-1	TRBJ2-7	CASSVQGGPYGQYF	TGTGCCAGCAGTGTACAGGGTGGTCCTTACGGACAGTACTTC
many	TRBD1	TRBV7-9	TRBJ2-7	CASRNTGQGVTYEQYF	TGTGCCAGCAGGAACACGGGACAGGGGGTAACCTACGAGCAGTACTTC
NA	NA	TRBV9	TRBJ2-1	CVSSAVLVGVDEQFF	TGTGTCAGCAGCGCCGTCCTAGTTGGGGTAGATGAGCAGTTCTTC
NA	NA	TRBV12-3/TRBV12-4	TRBJ1-1	CASSFARTAGGEAFF	TGTGCCAGCAGTTTCGCCCGGACCGCGGGCGGGGAGGCTTTCTTT
NA	NA	TRBV11-2	TRBJ2-7	CASSLDSGNEQYF	TGTGCCAGCAGCTTAGATAGTGGTAATGAGCAGTACTTC
NA	TRBD2	TRBV11-2	TRBJ2-7	CASSLVSSGRSYEQHF	TGTGCCAGCAGCTTAGTTTCTAGCGGTAGGTCGTACGAGCAGCACTTT
medium-sized	TRBD2	TRBV29-1	TRBJ2-5	CSVDIAGRETQYF	TGCAGCGTTGACATAGCGGGCAGAGAGACCCAGTACTTC
few	NA	TRBV11-3	TRBJ1-5	CASSLDPILGKGDQPQHF	TGTGCCAGCAGCTTAGATCCGATTCTAGGCAAGGGAGATCAGCCCCAGCATTTT
medium-sized	TRBD2	TRBV29-1	TRBJ2-5	CSVRTSGRPRGQETQYF	TGCAGCGTGAGGACTAGCGGGAGACCCAGGGGGCAAGAGACCCAGTACTTC
NA	NA	TRBV20-1	TRBJ2-1	CNARDEAGLYQQLF	TGCAATGCTAGAGATGAGGCAGGGCTGTATCAGCAGTTATTC
NA	TRBD1	TRBV29-1	TRBJ1-1	CSVEGPGGWPRRGAEAFF	TGCAGCGTTGAGGGACCAGGGGGCTGGCCCCGGCGAGGGGCTGAAGCTTTCTTT
NA	TRBD2	TRBV4-2	TRBJ2-3	CASSPWTSVRKSTDTQYF	TGTGCCAGCAGCCCCTGGACTAGCGTGAGAAAGAGTACAGATACGCAGTATTTT
NA	NA	TRBV20-1	TRBJ2-1	CSARRHDEQFF	TGCAGTGCTAGACGCCACGACGAGCAGTTCTTC
once	NA	TRBV19	TRBJ2-7	CASSSQGGFYEQYF	TGTGCCAGTAGTAGCCAGGGGGGTTTCTACGAGCAGTACTTC
medium-sized	NA	TRBV20-1	TRBJ2-7	CSAIEGGSYEQYF	TGCAGTGCTATCGAGGGGGGCTCCTACGAGCAGTACTTC
medium-sized	NA	TRBV10-1	TRBJ1-5	CASSESGSDPAEPQHF	TGCGCCAGCAGTGAGTCGGGATCGGACCCGGCGGAGCCCCAGCATTTT
NA	TRBD1	TRBV29-1	TRBJ2-1	CRAAGTGKGDEQFF	TGCAGGGCGGCCGGGACAGGGAAAGGCGATGAGCAGTTCTTC
NA	NA	TRBV11-2	TRBJ2-1	CASSLVPANSSYNEQFF	TGTGCCAGCAGCTTAGTCCCCGCTAACAGCTCCTACAATGAGCAGTTCTTC
many	NA	TRBV28	TRBJ2-4	CASSLSVAKNIQYF	TGTGCCAGCAGTTTATCCGTAGCCAAAAACATTCAGTACTTC
NA	NA	TRBV29-1	TRBJ2-5	CSVGGPVQETQYF	TGCAGCGTTGGGGGTCCGGTGCAAGAGACCCAGTACTTC
many	NA	TRBV28	TRBJ2-7	CASSLPGLSLVQYF	TGTGCCAGCAGTTTGCCGGGACTCTCCTTGGTGCAGTACTTC
NA	TRBD1	TRBV10-1	TRBJ2-2	CASSGSTLTGGSNTGELFF	TGCGCCAGCAGTGGATCCACACTCACAGGGGGTTCAAACACCGGGGAGCTGTTTTTT
NA	NA	TRBV20-1	TRBJ1-5	CSAKEELVGNQPQHF	TGCAGTGCTAAAGAGGAGTTGGTGGGCAATCAGCCCCAGCATTTT
medium-sized	NA	TRBV6-5	TRBJ1-6	CASSPDPGSYNSPLHF	TGTGCCAGCAGCCCCGACCCGGGGTCCTATAATTCACCCCTCCACTTT
NA	NA	TRBV3-1	TRBJ1-1	CASSPTTGNTEAFF	TGTGCCAGCAGCCCCACGACAGGGAACACTGAAGCTTTCTTT
NA	NA	TRBV11-2	TRBJ2-5	CASSLVGLAPRVKETQYF	TGTGCCAGCAGCTTAGTAGGTCTAGCGCCACGAGTAAAGGAGACCCAGTACTTC
once	NA	TRBV27	TRBJ1-2	CASSSTETDGYTF	TGTGCCAGCAGTTCAACCGAGACGGATGGCTACACCTTC
NA	NA	TRBV11-2	TRBJ2-3	CASYLPDSTSSDTQYF	TGTGCCAGCTACTTACCTGACAGTACCAGCTCAGATACGCAGTATTTT
NA	NA	TRBV29-1	TRBJ2-2	CGVSGSTGELFF	TGCGGCGTTAGTGGCAGCACCGGGGAGCTGTTTTTT
NA	TRBD2	TRBV6-2/TRBV6-3	TRBJ2-1	CASTSLAGGNEQFF	TGTGCCAGCACCTCACTAGCGGGAGGTAATGAGCAGTTCTTC